Shown below are 5 T cell receptor beta chains from a single sample sequenced in a study of blood T cell repertoires in COVID-19. The data were produced by immunoSEQ multiplex PCR, yet TCRdb's version contains in-frame clones alone and is incomplete. The repertoire holds roughly 260,000 clones, with 75% to 95% as singletons. Sequenced: PBMCs or T cells enriched from blood (not recorded which). The origin of the receptors is a woman in her late teens or twenties who had recovered from COVID-19.

The chain is built from TRBV4-1 and TRBJ1-5; 8 bases fit TRBD1. This CDR3 comprises 17 residues. The ends lost 2 bases at V and 3 bases at J; junction bases unmatched: 9. The V gene's germline CDR1 is MGHRA and CDR2 YSYEKL. The CDR3 sequence is CASSQPLGQGYNQPQHF. The CDR3 bases are TGCGCCAGCAGCCAACCCCTAGGACAGGGATACAATCAGCCCCAGCATTTT.

This sequence joins TRBV6-5 and TRBJ1-4; the D gene is possibly TRBD1 (6 bases). The CDR3 sequence is 15 residues long. V was shortened by 5 bases and J by 3 bases, with 13 bases between the two germline ends. Germline V CDR1 and CDR2: MNHEY, SVGAGI. Written as DNA, the CDR3 is TGTGCCAGCAGTCCCTGGACAGCCTCTAATGAAAAACTGTTTTTT. It encodes CASSPWTASNEKLFF.

This clone appeared a single time. The chain employs TRBV6-2 or TRBV6-3 and TRBJ2-5; 7 bases are shared with TRBD2. The CDR3 is made up of 17 amino acids. Germline CDR1 is MNHEY and CDR2 is SVGEGT. Unmatched junction bases numbered 16, after V lost 5 bases and J lost 4 bases. The CDR3 DNA reads as TGTGCCAGCAGTCGCCCATCTCGGCGGGAGACGGGAGAGACCCAGTACTTC. Translating gives CASSRPSRRETGETQYF.

The rearrangement joins TRBV5-6 to TRBJ1-1; weak D call: TRBD1 (6 bases). Germline V gene data show CDR1 as SGHDT and CDR2 as YYEEEE. With 2 bases removed from V and 1 base from J, the gap between germline ends came to 9 bases. The CDR3 extends over 14 amino acids. The CDR3 sequence: CASSFRGQNTEAFF. The CDR3 nucleotides are TGTGCCAGCAGCTTCAGGGGACAGAACACTGAAGCTTTCTTT. Looking up the rest from reference TRBV5-6 and TRBJ1-1 gives the full variable domain: DAGVTQSPTHLIKTRGQQVTLRCSPKSGHDTVSWYQQALGQGPQFIFQYYEEEERQRGNFPDRFSGHQFPNYSSELNVNALLLGDSALYLCASSFRGQNTEAFFGQGTRLTVV.

This clone was detected many times. The rearrangement joins TRBV6-4 to TRBJ2-1; 10 bases are a match to TRBD2. The CDR3 spans 15 residues. V lost 3 bases and J lost 7; bases outside the gene matches: 6. CDR1 MRHNA and CDR2 SNTAGT come from the germline V gene. CDR3 sequence: CASSEGAGGRNEQFF. The CDR3, as DNA: TGTGCCAGCAGTGAGGGAGCGGGGGGGCGGAATGAGCAGTTCTTC.